This entry lists 29 T cell receptor beta chains sequenced from one sample in a study of T cells in Graves' hyperthyroidism and ophthalmopathy. TCR beta CDR3 region amplification was performed from RNA transcripts. The HTBI primer set served for first-round RT-PCR of the TCR CDR3. TCRdb ran MiXCR on the multiplex PCR reads and lists one entry per CDR3 protein. Of around 340,000 distinct CDR3 sequences in the sample, about 14% were seen once. Sequenced material: blood. The receptors were gathered from a woman under 40 with Graves' hyperthyroidism.

This clonotype was recorded many times. This chain uses TRBV24-1 with TRBJ2-5, with a tentative D call TRBD1 (6 bases). V was cut by 4 bases and J by 4 bases, with 12 bases left in between. CDR1 is KGHDR and CDR2 is SFDVKD in the germline V gene. This CDR3 has 14 amino acids. CDR3 protein: CATSDPQGRETQYF. The CDR3 bases are TGTGCCACCAGTGACCCACAGGGTCGAGAGACCCAGTACTTC.

Worth noting for this clonotype: Because the CDR3 is missing its conserved closing phenylalanine or tryptophan, this is likely a read error. It is unclear where the CDR3 begins or ends on the DNA, so no DNA is shown, and the CDR3 is as TCRdb lists it. V is TRBV7-8 and J is TRBJ1-6; the D segment call TRBD1 is taken from the table without a DNA check. CDR1 is SGHVS, CDR2 FQNEAQ, per germline. The CDR3 comprises 14 residues, both ends counted. The CDR3 reads CASSLRTGDSPLQI.

This clonotype was seen many times. The gene calls are TRBV28 and TRBJ1-5, with D perhaps matching TRBD1 (5 bases). The germline V gene has CDR1 MDHEN and CDR2 SYDVKM. CDR3 length: 16 amino acids. The ends were cut back, 5 bases at V and 1 base at J, with 15 bases in the middle. The CDR3: CASSDLFRGSNQPQHF. CDR3 nucleotides: TGTGCCAGCAGTGATCTTTTTCGGGGGAGCAATCAGCCCCAGCATTTT.

CDR3 amino acids: CSARTSGSETQYF. The CDR3 DNA sequence: TGCAGTGCTAGGACTAGCGGGAGTGAGACCCAGTACTTC. The genes are TRBV20-1 and TRBJ2-5; TRBD2 matches at 12 bases. The CDR3 has 13 amino acids. Germline V gene sequence: CDR1 DFQATT, CDR2 SNEGSKA (reference sequence). Trimming removed 3 bases from V and 5 bases from J; junction bases left unmatched: 1.

Points on this clonotype: This clone may be a read error of a much larger clone one base away. This sequence joins TRBV29-1 and TRBJ1-2; 8 bases align to TRBD1. V shed 6 bases and J 1 base; nucleotides not matched to a gene: 4. Germline CDR1 SQVTM, CDR2 ANQGSEA. The CDR3 is made up of 13 amino acids. In DNA form, the CDR3 reads TGCAGCGTCGGGACAGGAGTTAACTATGGCTACACCTTC. Its translation is CSVGTGVNYGYTF.

Notes on this clonotype: One end of the junction is discordant with germline, which a read error may explain. This sequence joins TRBV30 and TRBJ2-1; D may correspond to TRBD1 or TRBD2 (5 bases each). This CDR3 contains 13 residues. Germline CDR1 and CDR2: GTSNPN and SVGIG (reference sequence). This CDR3 is CAWDTLRGNEQLF. In DNA form, the CDR3 reads TGTGCCTGGGACACCCTCCGGGGCAATGAGCAGCTCTTC.

This clonotype was found many times. The rearrangement uses TRBV5-6 and TRBJ2-5; 9 nucleotides line up with TRBD1. In germline, CDR1 is SGHDT, CDR2 YYEEEE. The junction had 6 bases not matched to a gene; V was cut back by 2 bases and J by 4 bases. The CDR3 has 15 residues. The CDR3 sequence: CASSFLDRGIETQYF. CDR3 in DNA: TGTGCCAGCAGCTTTTTGGACAGGGGTATAGAGACCCAGTACTTC.

Ten or more counts support this clonotype. This chain joins TRBV7-3 and TRBJ1-1; possible D gene TRBD1, 6 bases. CDR1 SGHTA and CDR2 FQGTGA come from the germline V gene. Trimming pared 4 bases from V and 1 base from J, leaving 7 bases between. This CDR3 is built from 13 residues. The CDR3, as DNA: TGTGCCAGCAGCTCGGGGGCGAACACTGAAGCTTTCTTT. It translates to CASSSGANTEAFF.

Many counts were recorded for this clonotype. The CDR3 coding sequence is TGTGCCAGCAGTTTCCTACAGTTGAATGAAAAACTGTTTTTT. The encoded protein is CASSFLQLNEKLFF. J is TRBJ1-4 and V is TRBV28; D is unresolved. Germline-derived CDR1 and CDR2 are MDHEN and SYDVKM. V lost 3 bases and J lost 5, with 10 bases in between. This CDR3 region has 14 residues.

The chain carries TRBV30 and TRBJ2-1, with D possibly called TRBD1 or TRBD2 (5 bases each). The CDR3 has 16 amino acids. CDR1 and CDR2 (germline): GTSNPN, SVGIG (reference sequence). V was cut by 2 bases and J by 5 bases, with 19 bases left in between. CDR3 loop: CAWSIISGDRHNEQFF. The CDR3 DNA follows: TGTGCCTGGAGTATTATCTCTGGGGACCGTCACAATGAGCAGTTCTTC.

This clonotype was counted ten times or more. This chain connects TRBV2 to TRBJ1-1, with D perhaps matching TRBD1 (6 bases). Germline V gene lookup returns CDR1 SNHLY and CDR2 FYNNEI. The CDR3 runs 14 residues. V lost 7 bases and J 7 bases, leaving 19 bases between the germline ends. Here the CDR3 reads CASMSRGGLDEAFF. The DNA of the CDR3 is TGTGCCAGCATGAGCAGAGGGGGGCTGGATGAAGCTTTCTTT.

This clonotype came up many times. The genes are TRBV12-3 or TRBV12-4 and TRBJ1-3; D not resolved. This CDR3 has 14 residues. The V end lost 1 base, the J end lost 8 bases, and 12 bases lay between the germline ends. The DNA of the CDR3 is TGTGCCAGCAGTTTAGACCCCGGGGATGACACCATATATTTT. This gives the protein CASSLDPGDDTIYF.

The rearrangement joins TRBV6-5 to TRBJ2-7; 12 nucleotides agree with TRBD1. The V and J ends lost 2 bases and 4 bases, in that order; junction bases with no gene match: 3. The CDR3 is made up of 15 amino acids. Germline V lookup: CDR1 MNHEY, CDR2 SVGAGI. The CDR3 sequence is CASSYEGQGAYEQYF. In DNA, the CDR3 is TGTGCCAGCAGTTACGAGGGACAGGGGGCATACGAGCAGTACTTC.

The chain uses TRBV24-1 and TRBJ1-2; TRBD1 is a possible D gene (6 bases). Trimming stripped 7 bases from V and 4 bases from J, with 6 bases between. In germline, CDR1 is KGHDR, CDR2 SFDVKD. CDR3 length equals 11 residues. CDR3 DNA sequence: TGTGCCACCAGCAGGGGCTATGGCTACACCTTC. Amino acids: CATSRGYGYTF.

This clonotype was counted ten times or more. The chain carries TRBV30 and TRBJ1-2; D perhaps matches TRBD1 (5 bases). Per the germline V gene, CDR1 is GTSNPN and CDR2 is SVGIG (reference sequence). V dropped 1 base and J dropped 1 base, with 13 bases sitting between them. The CDR3 has 15 amino acids. This chain's CDR3 is CAWSGRTPNNYGYTF. In nucleotides, the CDR3 is TGTGCCTGGAGTGGCCGGACACCAAATAACTATGGCTACACCTTC.

CDR3 in amino acids: CASSQETGISTGELFF. The CDR3 nucleotides are TGCGCCAGCAGCCAAGAAACGGGTATAAGTACCGGGGAGCTGTTTTTT. The rearrangement joins TRBV4-1 to TRBJ2-2, with unresolved D. V gave up 0 bases and J gave up 5 bases, with 13 bases separating them. Germline CDR1 reads MGHRA; CDR2 reads YSYEKL. This CDR3 contains 16 residues.

As concerns this clonotype: A much larger clone lies one base from this, so it may be a read error. The chain carries TRBV6-2 or TRBV6-3 and TRBJ2-1; weak D call: TRBD2 (6 bases). With 6 bases removed from V and 5 bases from J, the gap between germline ends came to 14 bases. Germline CDR1 MNHEY, CDR2 SVGEGT. The CDR3 has 14 amino acids. Here the CDR3 DNA reads TGTGCCAGCAGAACGGGACTCGGAAACAATGAGCAGTTCTTC. Translating gives CASRTGLGNNEQFF.

In this sample, this clonotype turned up a few times. A much bigger clone sits one base away, suggesting this may be a read error. This chain connects TRBV28 to TRBJ1-2; tentative D call: TRBD1 (5 bases). Looked up from germline, CDR1 is MDHEN and CDR2 is SYDVKM. This CDR3 spans 14 amino acids. The CDR3, as DNA: TGTGCCAGCACGGGGTCAGGGCCCGGTCTTGGCTACGCCTTC. Protein product: CASTGSGPGLGYAF.

CDR3 DNA sequence: TGTGCCAGCAGTGAGCCCTTAAGAGGACCCGGGGAGCTGTTTTTT. This codes for CASSEPLRGPGELFF. V gene TRBV6-1 combines with J gene TRBJ2-2; D unclear. Germline values: CDR1 MNHNS, CDR2 SASEGT. The germline V and J ends were trimmed by 3 bases and 6 bases, with 14 bases remaining between them. The CDR3 consists of 15 residues.

The chain couples TRBV14 to TRBJ2-5; 7 positions agree with TRBD1. CDR1 and CDR2 from the germline V gene are SGHDN and FVKESK. The CDR3 has 15 residues. The V segment lost 4 bases and the J segment 3 bases; nucleotides outside the gene matches: 8. The CDR3 nucleotides read TGTGCCAGCAGCCTCAGTCACAGGGGAGAAGAGACCCAGTACTTC. Its protein is CASSLSHRGEETQYF.

This clonotype was found a few times. This chain uses TRBV3-1 with TRBJ2-5; 7 bases map to TRBD2. The CDR3 spans 15 residues. After removal of 0 bases from V and 4 bases from J, the junction contained 5 bases not matched to a gene. Germline V lookup: CDR1 LGHDT, CDR2 YNNKEL (reference sequence). The CDR3 coding sequence is TGTGCCAGCAGCCAAGACCGGCTAGCGGTAGAGACCCAGTACTTC. Translated, it gives CASSQDRLAVETQYF.

This clonotype showed up just a few times. The gene calls are TRBV5-1 and TRBJ2-3; D is tentatively TRBD1 or TRBD2 (6 bases each). V gave up 8 bases and J gave up 6 bases, with 13 bases separating them. The CDR3 extends over 12 amino acids. CDR1 is SGHRS and CDR2 is YFSETQ in the germline V gene. CDR3 amino acids: CASLGGGDTQYF. The CDR3 coding sequence is TGCGCCAGTTTAGGGGGAGGCGATACGCAGTATTTT.

This clonotype was counted only a few times. The V gene is TRBV20-1, the J gene TRBJ2-1; D is unresolved. From germline, CDR1 is DFQATT and CDR2 SNEGSKA (reference sequence). V dropped 3 bases and J dropped 0 bases, with 9 bases sitting between them. This CDR3 contains 14 residues. In nucleotides, the CDR3 is TGCAGTGCTAGCGGATTCCGCTCCTACAATGAGCAGTTCTTC. It encodes CSASGFRSYNEQFF.

This clonotype was observed at least ten times. The chain recombines TRBV7-8 with TRBJ1-1, with unresolved D. V lost 5 bases and J lost 1, with 8 bases in between. The CDR3 runs 13 residues. Germline CDR1 is SGHVS and CDR2 is FQNEAQ. CDR3 in DNA: TGTGCCAGCAGCGGACGGGGGAACACTGAAGCTTTCTTT. Translation gives CASSGRGNTEAFF.

This clonotype was recorded at least ten times. CDR3 in DNA: TGTGCCAGCATCCCGGCAGGGGGAAGAGAGCAGTTCTTC. Translating it yields CASIPAGGREQFF. This rearrangement joins TRBV28 to TRBJ2-1; 7 nucleotides agree with TRBD1. This CDR3 has 13 residues. From germline, CDR1 is MDHEN and CDR2 SYDVKM. The trim removed 7 bases at V and 10 bases at J, leaving 10 bases unmatched.

In its sample, this clonotype was seen many times. This chain joins TRBV29-1 and TRBJ2-7, with TRBD1 as a possible D gene (6 bases). Looked up from germline, CDR1 is SQVTM and CDR2 is ANQGSEA. The CDR3 length is 15 residues. V lost 5 bases and J 2 bases, leaving 19 bases between the germline ends. The chain's CDR3 is CSVQGSADSPYEQYF. CDR3 nucleotide sequence: TGCAGCGTTCAGGGGTCGGCAGATTCTCCCTACGAGCAGTACTTC.

On this clonotype: Just one base apart from a much larger clone, this may be a read error. The chain couples TRBV27 to TRBJ2-1, with D perhaps matching TRBD2 (5 bases). This CDR3 contains 12 residues. From germline, CDR1 is MNHEY and CDR2 SMNVEV (reference sequence). The DNA for the CDR3 is TGTGCCAGCAGTCCCACCGGGGATGAGCAGCTCTTC. It codes for CASSPTGDEQLF.

Comments on this clonotype: A much larger clone differs by one base, so this may be a read error. The J gene is TRBJ2-2, the V gene TRBV7-2, with TRBD2 matching 9 bases. The CDR3 spans 15 residues. The germline gives CDR1 SGHTA, CDR2 FQGNSA. V gave up 5 bases and J gave up 3 bases; unmatched junction bases: 4. The CDR3 reads CASSGREGHTGELFF. DNA of the CDR3: TGTGCCAGCAGCGGGCGGGAGGGCCACACCGGGGAGCTGTTTTTT.

This clonotype was seen only a few times. V usage is TRBV6-1 and J usage is TRBJ1-2; D is undetermined. This CDR3 contains 16 residues. The V gene lost 1 base and the J gene lost 0 bases, with 12 bases spanning the gap. The germline V gene encodes CDR1 MNHNS and CDR2 SASEGT. CDR3 nucleotides: TGTGCCAGCAGTGAAGGCCCTTCCCGAGCTAACTATGGCTACACCTTC. Protein sequence: CASSEGPSRANYGYTF.